Described below is a single T cell receptor beta chain sequence and its context. Its recognized antigen is unknown. Base qualities are not recorded, but no much larger clone differs from it by a single base. In the paper's terms, the time point label means: 20 to 30 weeks on oral tofacitinib. In the paper's terms, the treatment or condition label means: oral pan-JAK inhibitor, 5-10 mg twice daily. Lesional scalp punch biopsies and peripheral blood were collected from alopecia areata patients. PBMCs were separated by density centrifugation and stained for CD3, CD4 and CD8, after which CD4+ and CD8+ T cells were sorted on a FACSAria. Including cysteine and phenylalanine, the CDR3 has 16 amino acids. Left in the record is the CDR3 DNA by itself, 48 bases read in frame from the first base. The V and J ends are trimmed by 3 bases and 2 bases, leaving 16 bases between them. Based on the germline V gene, the CDR1 and CDR2 sequences are KGHSH and LQKENI.

To prepare the library, the immunoSEQ multiplex PCR assay was applied. To provide template for TCR sequencing, every sample had RNA extracted and reverse transcribed into cDNA. First-strand cDNA was synthesized with SuperScript III using a 2:1 mix of oligo-dT and random hexamers. A synthetic immune receptor repertoire was used to assess amplification bias, and residual bias was removed computationally. As for the authors' bioinformatics: Raw reads were preprocessed to remove errors, and CDR3 was defined according to IMGT conventions as the region from the conserved cysteine to phenylalanine. To get clonality, Shannon entropy was normalized by log2 of the number of productive unique TCRs and the result was subtracted from 1. Whether each scalp clone was CD4 or CD8 was inferred by checking scalp TCRbeta sequences against the CD4 and CD8 repertoires from sorted blood. TCRdb re-hosts the immuneACCESS table, in-frame sequences only. Its copies lack some clones; in the studies checked, an unresolved V gene accounts for under half of them, and the cause for the rest is not known. V, J and clone size derive from that table, while D and trimming were established from the DNA sequence. A total of 200,000 or so clones appear in this sample, about 62% of them only once. Jointly, the top ten make up 5% to 6% of the sample.

The sample comes from a study of CD8+ T cells in alopecia areata (dated by TCRdb to the late 2010s). About the full investigation: The treated patients, all with moderate-to-severe alopecia areata, were enrolled in an open-label pilot trial of oral tofacitinib given at 5 to 10 mg twice daily. Tofacitinib was given for 6 to 18 months, followed by 6 months of follow-up off drug to assess delayed response and recurrence. In treated patients, disease severity was measured using the SALT score, which gives the percentage of scalp surface area affected. To study T cell clonal expansion in alopecia areata, the researchers applied high-throughput TCRbeta sequencing to both the C3H/HeJ mouse model and human patients. In humans, TCRbeta sequencing was performed on scalp tissue and on sorted CD4+ and CD8+ peripheral blood T cells from healthy controls and from patients with patchy or totalis/universalis alopecia areata. Biopsies were taken from tofacitinib-treated patients at baseline and at 4 and 24 weeks of treatment, and a later scalp biopsy was taken in several of the tofacitinib-treated patients. Scalp clonality was compared across normal scalp (n=4), patchy alopecia areata scalp (n=8), and alopecia totalis/universalis scalp (n=8). RNA came from the PAXgene miRNA kit for fixed scalp, the miRNeasy kit for PBMCs, and the RNeasy kit for mouse skin. TCRbeta CDR3 regions were amplified by immunoSEQ multiplex PCR with 35 Vbeta forward and 13 Jbeta reverse primers.

What the research found in general, with its limitations: Resident alphabeta T cells in normal human skin are also sequenced, complicating scalp TCR repertoire analysis, unlike mouse skin dominated by gammadelta T cells. Shared TCR sequences between patients were less evident than in mice, which may be partly attributable to HLA diversity in the patient population. During tofacitinib treatment, many expanded lesional clones stuck around in both scalp and blood, and this persistence may partly explain why relapse happens after treatment is stopped. Because the treated cohort was small and had only one nonresponder, larger studies are needed to examine links between baseline CD8+ expansion and response. Compared with normal scalp, lesional scalp, particularly in alopecia totalis/universalis, had higher clonality and more expanded CD8+ clones, which suggests antigenic drive. Scalp clonality and the number of expanded CD8+ clones among the top 100 scalp clones were significantly decreased by tofacitinib.

Rearrangement joined TRBV18 to TRBJ2-5; the D gene is possibly TRBD1 or TRBD2, with 7 bases matching each. The TCR originated in a human donor with alopecia areata. Here the sequenced sample was CD4+ T cells sorted from blood, taken at week 24, from a patient treated with tofacitinib. The DNA sequence reads TGTGCCAGCTCACCTTGGGACAGCGGGATTCAAGAGACCCAGTACTTC. It translates as CASSPWDSGIQETQYF.